This TCR beta chain was identified during a study of T-cell reconstitution after alpha-beta-depleted transplantation in children. This CDR3 comprises 17 residues. CDR1 and CDR2 from the germline V gene are ENHRY and SYGVKD. Trimming removed 2 bases from V and 1 base from J; junction bases left unmatched: 7. Unique molecular identifiers were incorporated when the TCRbeta library was constructed. TCRdb fed the PCR reads into MiXCR, producing one record per CDR3 protein. In the table there are 120,000 to 150,000 distinct CDR3 sequences, roughly 8.8% of which are singletons. In this sample, this clonotype turned up a few times.

V usage is TRBV10-3 and J usage is TRBJ2-1; TRBD1 matches at 8 bases. The sequence derives from a female patient aged 2-10 years who had a stem cell transplant for congenital amegakaryocytic thrombocytopenia, so the T cells may come from the graft donor. The starting material was PBMCs, mostly from graft donor cells, obtained 180 days after TCRalphabeta/CD19-depleted stem cell transplant. The DNA of the CDR3 is TGTGCCATCAGTGAGACCGACAGGGGCAAATCCTACAATGAGCAGTTCTTC. This codes for CAISETDRGKSYNEQFF.